This T cell receptor (beta chain) was captured by sequencing in a study of OX40 agonist ivuxolimab in advanced cancers. Study details: The treatment was a fully human IgG2 OX40 agonist, ivuxolimab.

A remark on this clone: The antigen remains unidentified.

The data were produced by immunoSEQ multiplex PCR, yet TCRdb's version contains in-frame clones alone and is incomplete. The sample shows about 73,000 clones, just under 90% of them seen only once. The ends were cut back, 4 bases at V and 0 bases at J, with 16 bases in the middle. The CDR3 runs 17 residues. Per germline, CDR1 LNHDA and CDR2 SQIVND (reference sequence). People who had autoimmune disease history or systemic immunosuppression were excluded. Findings of the study overall: Clonal expansion was among the lowest in partial responders at 0.1-3.0 mg/kg, especially CD8+.

The sequence derives from an adult with an advanced solid tumor such as melanoma, head and neck, liver or kidney cancer. V and J are TRBV19 and TRBJ1-5, with D unresolved. This sample comprised CD4+ or CD8+ T cells sorted from blood, obtained in a trial of the OX40 agonist ivuxolimab. CDR3 loop: CASSTDTLTYSNQPQHF. The CDR3 nucleotides are TGTGCCAGTAGTACAGATACCTTGACTTATAGCAATCAGCCCCAGCATTTT.